Each of the 14 T cell receptor beta chains below was sequenced from the same sample in a study of T cell responses to AZD1222 COVID-19 vaccine. Data came from immunoSEQ multiplex PCR; TCRdb stores just in-frame clones and leaves some out. The sample holds approximately 150,000 clones; 86% are singletons and the top ten take roughly 5.1%. The sample consisted of peripheral blood, taken 28 days after the second AZD1222 dose. Receptors originate from an adult who received the AZD1222 COVID-19 vaccine.

The V call is TRBV4-1, the J call TRBJ1-3; D is perhaps TRBD1 (5 bases). This CDR3 has 15 residues. V was cut by 7 bases and J by 4 bases, with 17 bases left in between. The germline V gene has CDR1 MGHRA and CDR2 YSYEKL. The CDR3 sequence: CASTKEGAGGNTIYF. DNA for the CDR3: TGCGCCAGCACCAAAGAAGGGGCAGGGGGAAACACCATATATTTT.

The chain carries TRBV7-9 and TRBJ2-4; 7 bases match TRBD1. Germline V gives CDR1 SEHNR, CDR2 FQNEAQ (reference sequence). V lost 4 bases to trimming and J lost 8 bases; unmatched junction nucleotides: 2. The CDR3 runs to 12 residues. The CDR3 region is CASSYQGDIQYF. The CDR3 region has the DNA TGTGCCAGCAGCTACCAGGGGGACATTCAGTACTTC.

In this sample, this clone turned up once. CDR3 coding DNA: TGTGCCAGCTCACTTCGACAGGGGGGTGAAAAACTGTTTTTT. Protein sequence: CASSLRQGGEKLFF. The chain carries TRBV18 and TRBJ1-4, with 9 bases matching TRBD1. The CDR3 contains 14 residues. V trimming: 4 bases; J trimming: 7 bases; junction bases outside the gene matches: 4. Germline lookup yields CDR1 KGHSH and CDR2 LQKENI. Combining the CDR3 with reference TRBV18 and TRBJ1-4 gives the whole variable domain NAGVMQNPRHLVRRRGQEARLRCSPMKGHSHVYWYRQLPEEGLKFMVYLQKENIIDESGMPKERFSAEFPKEGPSILRIQQVVRGDSAAYFCASSLRQGGEKLFFGSGTQLSVL.

The chain links TRBV28 to TRBJ1-1; D gene uncertain. The CDR3 runs 12 residues. Per germline, CDR1 MDHEN and CDR2 SYDVKM. The ends were cut back, 6 bases at V and 3 bases at J, with 8 bases in the middle. This CDR3 is CASRGYYTEAFF. CDR3 bases: TGTGCCAGCAGGGGCTATTACACTGAAGCTTTCTTT. The variable domain in full, completed from reference TRBV28 and TRBJ1-1, reads DVKVTQSSRYLVKRTGEKVFLECVQDMDHENMFWYRQDPGLGLRLIYFSYDVKMKEKGDIPEGYSVSREKKERFSLILESASTNQTSMYLCASRGYYTEAFFGQGTRLTVV.

The chain employs TRBV27 and TRBJ1-3; D possibly corresponds to TRBD1 (5 bases). Germline assignment: CDR1 MNHEY and CDR2 SMNVEV (reference sequence). The CDR3 is 12 amino acids. Trimming pared 7 bases from V and 7 bases from J, leaving 11 bases between. Here the CDR3 DNA reads TGTGCCAGCATCTCACCAGGGAACACCATATATTTT. Translation gives CASISPGNTIYF.

The V call is TRBV2, the J call TRBJ2-7; D is unclear. This CDR3 is 12 amino acids long. Germline lookup yields CDR1 SNHLY and CDR2 FYNNEI. Trimming took 6 bases from V and 2 from J, leaving 8 bases between them. The CDR3 DNA reads as TGTGCCAGCAGGAGGACGGCCTACGAGCAGTACTTC. As protein: CASRRTAYEQYF. The full variable domain, its missing parts supplied by reference TRBV2 and TRBJ2-7, is EPEVTQTPSHQVTQMGQEVILRCVPISNHLYFYWYRQILGQKVEFLVSFYNNEISEKSEIFDDQFSVERPDGSNFTLKIRSTKLEDSAMYFCASRRTAYEQYFGPGTRLTVT.

This chain uses TRBV19 with TRBJ1-4; D gene uncertain. CDR3 length: 14 residues. In germline, CDR1 is LNHDA, CDR2 SQIVND (reference sequence). V was cut by 5 bases and J by 4 bases, with 11 bases left in between. The CDR3 protein is CASSGRIYNEKLFF. The CDR3 DNA reads as TGTGCCAGTAGTGGACGGATTTATAATGAAAAACTGTTTTTT.

The V gene is TRBV9, the J gene TRBJ2-5; a weak D match, TRBD2 (7 bases). This CDR3 comprises 15 residues. Trimming left V 4 bases short and J 4 bases short, with 17 bases between. Germline V gene lookup returns CDR1 SGDLS and CDR2 YYNGEE. The CDR3 bases are TGTGCCAGCAGCTCCATGGGGGCGGGAGCAGAGACCCAGTACTTC. Protein: CASSSMGAGAETQYF.

The chain recombines TRBV4-2 with TRBJ2-3; D may be TRBD1 (5 bases). The CDR3 totals 18 residues. Germline values: CDR1 LGHNA, CDR2 YNFKEQ. V was trimmed by 4 bases and J by 0 bases, leaving 20 bases between them. In nucleotides, the CDR3 is TGTGCCAGCAGCCTGGGGCCAGGGATAACGTTTAGCACAGATACGCAGTATTTT. Protein product: CASSLGPGITFSTDTQYF.

V gene TRBV15 combines with J gene TRBJ1-4; D may be TRBD1 (6 bases). V lost 7 bases and J 7 bases, leaving 13 bases between the germline ends. The CDR3 runs 13 residues. CDR1 is LNHNV and CDR2 is YYDKDF in the germline V gene (reference sequence). CDR3 nucleotide sequence: TGTGCCACCAACAGGGTTTTCGGTGAAAAACTGTTTTTT. Translated: CATNRVFGEKLFF.

This clone is a singleton in its sample. The genes are TRBV20-1 and TRBJ1-2; D is undetermined. Germline V CDR1 and CDR2: DFQATT, SNEGSKA (reference sequence). V was shortened by 3 bases and J by 4 bases, with 12 bases between the two germline ends. CDR3 length: 13 amino acids. The CDR3 DNA reads TGCAGTGCTAGTCGGGGTGTCGGCTATGGCTACACCTTC. It is translated as CSASRGVGYGYTF.

The V call is TRBV6-4, the J call TRBJ1-6; D might be TRBD1 (6 bases). With 8 bases removed from V and 0 bases from J, the gap between germline ends came to 14 bases. This CDR3 has 16 amino acids. Germline V gene lookup returns CDR1 MRHNA and CDR2 SNTAGT. CDR3 nucleotides: TGTGCCAGCCCCCCCGGACAGCTCTCCTATAATTCACCCCTCCACTTT. It specifies CASPPGQLSYNSPLHF.

This chain joins TRBV10-1 and TRBJ1-1, with D maybe TRBD1 (5 bases). CDR1 is WNHNN and CDR2 is SYGVQD in the germline V gene (reference sequence). This CDR3 has 13 residues. Between the trimmed V and J ends, which lost 0 bases and 11 bases, there was a span of 13 bases. The CDR3 region has the DNA TGCGCCAGCAGTGAGTCGGGACTTGGAGTTGCTTTCTTT. Amino acid sequence: CASSESGLGVAFF.

This chain links TRBV19 with TRBJ2-3, with TRBD2 matching 12 bases. J lost 2 bases, V lost 5 bases, and 5 bases had no gene match. The CDR3 runs 16 residues. Germline V gene lookup returns CDR1 LNHDA and CDR2 SQIVND (reference sequence). CDR3 DNA sequence: TGTGCCAGTAGTTCCAGACTAGCGGGAGACACAGATACGCAGTATTTT. It translates to CASSSRLAGDTDTQYF.